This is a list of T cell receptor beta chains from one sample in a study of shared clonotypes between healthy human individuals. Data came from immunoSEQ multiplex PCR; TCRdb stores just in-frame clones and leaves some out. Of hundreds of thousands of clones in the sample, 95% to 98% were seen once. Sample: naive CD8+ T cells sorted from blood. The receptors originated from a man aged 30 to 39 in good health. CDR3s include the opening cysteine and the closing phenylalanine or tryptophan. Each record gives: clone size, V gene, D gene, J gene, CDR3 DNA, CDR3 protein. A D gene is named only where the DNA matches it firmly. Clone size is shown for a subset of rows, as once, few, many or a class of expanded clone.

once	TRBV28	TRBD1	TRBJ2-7	TGTGCCAGCAGTCGGGACAGGGGGCTCTACGAGCAGTACTTC	CASSRDRGLYEQYF
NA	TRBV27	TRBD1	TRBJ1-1	TGTGCCAGCAGACTAGGGACAGCGGATTACACTGAAGCTTTCTTT	CASRLGTADYTEAFF
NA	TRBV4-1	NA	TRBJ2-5	TGCGCCAGCAGCCAAGATGGTTTGGGGGGCGAAGAGACCCAGTACTTC	CASSQDGLGGEETQYF
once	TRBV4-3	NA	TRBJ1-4	TGCGCCAGCAGCCTCTGGCAGGCCAATGAAAAACTGTTTTTT	CASSLWQANEKLFF
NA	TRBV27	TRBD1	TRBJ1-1	TGTGCCAGCAGTTCAAGACCGGACAGGCAGGACACTGAAGCTTTCTTT	CASSSRPDRQDTEAFF
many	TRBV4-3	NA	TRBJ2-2	TGCGCCAGCAGCCAAGATTGGGCCGGGGAGCTGTTTTTT	CASSQDWAGELFF
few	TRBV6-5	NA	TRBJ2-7	TGTGCCAGCGGCGGGTCTTCCGAGCAGTACTTC	CASGGSSEQYF
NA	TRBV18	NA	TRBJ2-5	TGTGCCAGCTCACCCCAATGGGGGGAAGAGACCCAGTACTTC	CASSPQWGEETQYF
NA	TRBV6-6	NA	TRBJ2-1	TGTGCCAGCAGTTACGTTGCGGCCTCCTACAATGAGCAGTTCTTC	CASSYVAASYNEQFF
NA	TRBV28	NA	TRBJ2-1	TGTGCCAGCAGTTCCGACAATGAGCAGTTCTTC	CASSSDNEQFF
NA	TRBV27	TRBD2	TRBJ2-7	TGTGCCAGCAGTTGGAGCGGGAGCTCTTCCTACGAGCAGTACTTC	CASSWSGSSSYEQYF
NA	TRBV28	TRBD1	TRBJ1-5	TGTGCCAGCAGACCCCCGGGACAGTCACATCAGCCCCAGCATTTT	CASRPPGQSHQPQHF
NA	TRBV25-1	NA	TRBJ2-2	TGTGCCAGCGGTCCTGAGTTTCGAGGGACGAACACCGGGGAGCTGTTTTTT	CASGPEFRGTNTGELFF
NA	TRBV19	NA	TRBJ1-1	TGTGCCAGTAGTATACAGGGCCACACTGAAGCTTTCTTT	CASSIQGHTEAFF
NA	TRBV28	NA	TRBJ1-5	TGTGCCAGCAGCACGACAGCCGGACGGTCTATGGCCCAGCATTTT	CASSTTAGRSMAQHF
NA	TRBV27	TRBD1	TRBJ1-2	TGTGCCAGCAGTTTAGGGACAGGGCTAGATGGCTACACCTTC	CASSLGTGLDGYTF
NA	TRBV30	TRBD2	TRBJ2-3	TGTGCCTGGTGGGGGGAGGGCCGGACAGATACGCAGTATTTT	CAWWGEGRTDTQYF
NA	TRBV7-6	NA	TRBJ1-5	TGTGCCAGCAGCCCTCGGACGGATAGCAATCAGCCCCAGCATTTT	CASSPRTDSNQPQHF
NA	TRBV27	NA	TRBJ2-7	TGTGCCAGCAGTTTGGACGCCTCCTACGAGCAGTACTTC	CASSLDASYEQYF
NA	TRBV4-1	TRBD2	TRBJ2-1	TGCGCCAGCAGCCAACGGGAGGGCCACAATGAGCAGTTCTTC	CASSQREGHNEQFF